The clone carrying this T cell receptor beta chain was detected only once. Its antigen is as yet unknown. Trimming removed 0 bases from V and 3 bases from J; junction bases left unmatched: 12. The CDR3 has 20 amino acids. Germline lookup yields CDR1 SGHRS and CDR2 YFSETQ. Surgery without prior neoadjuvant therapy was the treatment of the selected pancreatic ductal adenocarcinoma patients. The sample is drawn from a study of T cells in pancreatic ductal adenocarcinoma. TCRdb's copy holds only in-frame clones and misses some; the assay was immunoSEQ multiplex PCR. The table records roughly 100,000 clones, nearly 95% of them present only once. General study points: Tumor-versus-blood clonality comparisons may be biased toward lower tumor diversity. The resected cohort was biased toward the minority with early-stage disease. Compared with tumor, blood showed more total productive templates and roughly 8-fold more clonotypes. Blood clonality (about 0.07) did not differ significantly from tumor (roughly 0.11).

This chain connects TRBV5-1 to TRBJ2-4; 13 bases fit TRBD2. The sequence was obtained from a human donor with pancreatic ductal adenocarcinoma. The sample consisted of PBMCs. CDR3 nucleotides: TGCGCCAGCAGCTTGGAGGGACTAGCGGGGTCCTCTAGAGACAAAAACATTCAGTACTTC. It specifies CASSLEGLAGSSRDKNIQYF.